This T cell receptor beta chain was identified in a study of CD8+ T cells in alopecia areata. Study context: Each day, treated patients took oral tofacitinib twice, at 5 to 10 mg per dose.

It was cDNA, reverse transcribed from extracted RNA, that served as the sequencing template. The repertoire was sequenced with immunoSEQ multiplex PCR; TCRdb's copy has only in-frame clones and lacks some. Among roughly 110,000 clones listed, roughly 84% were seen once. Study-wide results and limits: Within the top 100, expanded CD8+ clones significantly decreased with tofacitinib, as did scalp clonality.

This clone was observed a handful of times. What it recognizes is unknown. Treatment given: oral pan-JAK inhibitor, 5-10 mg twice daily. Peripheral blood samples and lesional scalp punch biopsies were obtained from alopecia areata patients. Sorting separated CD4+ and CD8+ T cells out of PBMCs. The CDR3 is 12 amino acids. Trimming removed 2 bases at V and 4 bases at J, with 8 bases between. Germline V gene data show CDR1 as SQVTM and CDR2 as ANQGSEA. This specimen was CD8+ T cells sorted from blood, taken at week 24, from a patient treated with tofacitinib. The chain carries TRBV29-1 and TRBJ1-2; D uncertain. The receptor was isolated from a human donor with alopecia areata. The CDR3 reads CSVELGGYGYTF. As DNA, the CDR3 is TGCAGCGTTGAACTGGGAGGCTATGGCTACACCTTC.